A single sample is the source of the 27 T cell receptor beta chains below, sequenced in a study of T cell responses to AZD1222 COVID-19 vaccine. TCRdb's table, derived via immunoSEQ multiplex PCR, lists solely in-frame clones and lacks some. The data contain around 53,000 clones, 86% of them singletons. The sequenced sample was peripheral blood, obtained 28 days after the second AZD1222 dose. These receptors all stem from an adult who received the AZD1222 COVID-19 vaccine.

The chain couples TRBV3-1 (or the pseudogene TRBV3-2) to TRBJ2-7, with 12 positions matching TRBD1. Germline trimming cut 2 bases from V and 2 bases from J; bases unmatched to any gene: 7. The germline CDR1 and CDR2 sequences are LGHDT and YNNKEL (reference sequence). This CDR3 comprises 17 residues. CDR3 sequence: CASSQPGQGALAYEQYF. CDR3 bases: TGTGCCAGCAGCCAACCGGGACAGGGGGCTCTCGCCTACGAGCAGTACTTC.

The chain carries TRBV10-3 and TRBJ2-7, with 13 bases fitting TRBD2. V lost 0 bases to trimming and J lost 2 bases; unmatched junction nucleotides: 4. This CDR3 is built from 17 residues. CDR1 ENHRY and CDR2 SYGVKD come from the germline V gene. The CDR3, as DNA: TGTGCCATCAGTGAGTCGACTAGCGGGAGGCGGACCTACGAGCAGTACTTC. It yields the protein CAISESTSGRRTYEQYF.

The chain uses TRBV27 and TRBJ2-7; D possibly corresponds to TRBD1 (5 bases). Germline loops: CDR1 MNHEY, CDR2 SMNVEV (reference sequence). V was cut by 3 bases and J by 6 bases, with 12 bases left in between. This CDR3 spans 13 amino acids. CDR3 DNA: TGTGCCAGCAGTTTTGGGGCCTCGTTCGAGCAGTACTTC. Translating it yields CASSFGASFEQYF.

This clone was seen only once. The chain uses TRBV24-1 and TRBJ1-5; TRBD1 might be the D (5 bases). Trimming pared 9 bases from V and 8 bases from J, leaving 22 bases between. Germline CDR1 KGHDR, CDR2 SFDVKD. The CDR3 is made up of 15 amino acids. The CDR3 nucleotides read TGTGCCACCCCCCCCTCAGAGGGCAAAGGGGAGCCCCAGCATTTT. Protein product: CATPPSEGKGEPQHF.

The chain uses TRBV7-9 and TRBJ2-3; possible D gene TRBD2, 5 bases. The CDR3 has 15 residues. The germline V and J ends were trimmed by 9 bases and 4 bases, with 20 bases remaining between them. Per germline, CDR1 SEHNR and CDR2 FQNEAQ (reference sequence). The CDR3 loop is CASGPGIGIADTQYF. DNA of the CDR3: TGTGCCAGTGGCCCCGGTATCGGGATTGCAGATACGCAGTATTTT.

V gene TRBV27 combines with J gene TRBJ2-1; D uncertain. The V and J ends lost 10 bases and 0 bases respectively, with 16 bases between them. CDR3 length: 15 amino acids. CDR1 is MNHEY, CDR2 SMNVEV, per germline (reference sequence). CDR3 sequence reads: CATGLGGRSYNEQFF. CDR3 in DNA: TGTGCCACCGGATTGGGCGGACGCTCCTACAATGAGCAGTTCTTC.

The chain employs TRBV30 and TRBJ2-3; 9 positions match TRBD2. V lost 3 bases and J lost 6; bases outside the gene matches: 7. The CDR3 runs to 14 residues. Germline V gene data show CDR1 as GTSNPN and CDR2 as SVGIG (reference sequence). DNA for the CDR3: TGTGCCTGGAGCCTCGGCGGGGGGGCGGATACGCAGTATTTT. It codes for CAWSLGGGADTQYF.

The rearrangement uses TRBV9 and TRBJ1-2; D gene uncertain. The CDR3 spans 16 residues. Deletions cut 4 bases from V and 0 bases from J, with 16 bases between. The germline CDR1 and CDR2 sequences are SGDLS and YYNGEE. CDR3 DNA: TGTGCCAGCAGCCCACCTAGCGGCAGAACTAACTATGGCTACACCTTC. Translated: CASSPPSGRTNYGYTF. The full variable domain, its missing parts supplied by reference TRBV9 and TRBJ1-2, is DSGVTQTPKHLITATGQRVTLRCSPRSGDLSVYWYQQSLDQGLQFLIQYYNGEERAKGNILERFSAQQFPDLHSELNLSSLELGDSALYFCASSPPSGRTNYGYTFGSGTRLTVV.

CDR3 DNA: TGTGCCAGCAGTACGGGACTAAATGCTTTCTTT. Its translation is CASSTGLNAFF. V usage is TRBV6-5 and J usage is TRBJ1-1; D may be TRBD1 (5 bases). V was cut by 5 bases and J by 11 bases, with 12 bases left in between. The CDR3 consists of 11 residues. Looked up from germline, CDR1 is MNHEY and CDR2 is SVGAGI.

The chain uses TRBV15 and TRBJ2-7, with 7 bases lining up with TRBD1. V gave up 0 bases and J gave up 3 bases; unmatched junction bases: 8. This CDR3 is 16 amino acids long. From germline, CDR1 is LNHNV and CDR2 YYDKDF (reference sequence). As DNA, the CDR3 is TGTGCCACCAGCAGAGAAGGGACAGCCGTGGGCTACGAGCAGTACTTC. It codes for CATSREGTAVGYEQYF.

This chain uses TRBV18 with TRBJ2-7, with no clear D. Germline V gene data show CDR1 as KGHSH and CDR2 as LQKENI. The CDR3 is made up of 14 amino acids. The V and J ends lost 0 bases and 3 bases respectively, with 9 bases between them. The CDR3 region is CASSPPINYYEQYF. In DNA, the CDR3 is TGTGCCAGCTCACCACCGATTAACTACTACGAGCAGTACTTC.

This rearrangement joins TRBV19 to TRBJ1-1; D is unresolved. This CDR3 region has 12 residues. CDR1 is LNHDA, CDR2 SQIVND, per germline (reference sequence). V lost 7 bases, J lost 1 base, and 7 bases lay in between. The CDR3 region is CASIWGNTEAFF. DNA of the CDR3: TGTGCCAGTATATGGGGGAACACTGAAGCTTTCTTT.

V and J are TRBV5-4 and TRBJ2-1; 10 bases map to TRBD1. The CDR3 extends over 18 amino acids. The trim removed 4 bases at V and 1 base at J, leaving 11 bases unmatched. Germline V gene data show CDR1 as SGHNT and CDR2 as YYREEE (reference sequence). The CDR3 spells CASSLWRGDRGSYNEQFF. CDR3 DNA: TGTGCCAGCAGCCTCTGGAGAGGGGACAGGGGATCCTACAATGAGCAGTTCTTC.

The rearrangement uses TRBV15 and TRBJ2-1; D gene uncertain. CDR1 is LNHNV, CDR2 YYDKDF, per germline (reference sequence). The CDR3 contains 14 residues. The germline V and J ends were trimmed by 1 base and 5 bases, with 9 bases remaining between them. In nucleotides, the CDR3 is TGTGCCACCAGCAGAGGTAACGCAAACAATGAGCAGTTCTTC. Its translation: CATSRGNANNEQFF.

CDR3 DNA: TGTGCCAGCAGTTCACCCTCCGGGATGCGCTATGGCTACACCTTC. Translation gives CASSSPSGMRYGYTF. The rearrangement links TRBV28 to TRBJ1-2; D not resolved. V was trimmed by 4 bases and J by 4 bases, leaving 16 bases between them. Per germline, CDR1 MDHEN and CDR2 SYDVKM. The CDR3 totals 15 residues.

The V call is TRBV23-1, the J call TRBJ2-7; D not certain. TRBV23-1 is assigned to the ORF class and has an uncertain function. With 0 bases removed from V and 0 bases from J, the gap between germline ends came to 12 bases. The CDR3 has 16 residues. For the CDR3, the DNA is TGCGCCAGCAGTCAATCGAAGTTAGGCCCCTCCTACGAGCAGTACTTC. It specifies CASSQSKLGPSYEQYF.

This chain uses TRBV4-1 with TRBJ2-1; 10 bases line up with TRBD2. The J segment lost 9 bases and the V segment lost 4 bases, leaving 6 bases of the junction unmatched. Germline values: CDR1 MGHRA, CDR2 YSYEKL. The CDR3 has 14 residues. CDR3 DNA sequence: TGCGCCAGCAGCCCTACTAGCGGGACGGGTGAGCAGTTCTTC. It encodes CASSPTSGTGEQFF.

J is TRBJ2-1 and V is TRBV11-3; 10 nucleotides agree with TRBD2. With 3 bases clipped from V and 7 bases from J, the junction kept 9 bases outside the gene matches. This CDR3 is built from 16 residues. Germline V CDR1 and CDR2: SGHNT, YENEEA. CDR3 sequence: CASSLGDTSGTNEQFF. The DNA for the CDR3 is TGTGCCAGCAGCTTGGGGGATACTAGCGGGACAAATGAGCAGTTCTTC.

This chain connects TRBV7-2 to TRBJ2-5; D gene ambiguous. Germline loops: CDR1 SGHTA, CDR2 FQGNSA. The CDR3 covers 14 residues. The V and J ends lost 1 base and 5 bases respectively, with 11 bases between them. The CDR3 here is CASSLGVSSETQYF. The CDR3 DNA is TGTGCCAGCAGCTTAGGAGTTAGCTCGGAGACCCAGTACTTC.

Concerning this clone: The junction departs from germline at one end; a sequencing error may be responsible. V is TRBV6-6 and J is TRBJ2-7, with 7 bases that match TRBD2. CDR1 is MNHNY, CDR2 SVGAGI, per germline (reference sequence). This CDR3 comprises 15 residues. CDR3 bases: TGTGCCAGCAGTCACTCAAGCGGGAAAAGCTACGAGCAGTACTTC. Amino acids: CASSHSSGKSYEQYF.

The rearrangement links TRBV4-2 to TRBJ1-4; possible D gene TRBD1, 5 bases. The CDR3 has 14 residues. In germline, CDR1 is LGHNA, CDR2 YNFKEQ. Trimming took off 7 bases at V and 3 bases at J, with 12 bases between the two ends. CDR3 amino acids: CASTSGVANEKLFF. The CDR3 DNA is TGTGCCAGCACCTCGGGGGTAGCTAATGAAAAACTGTTTTTT.

The CDR3 spells CASSYSVSREQFF. The DNA of the CDR3 is TGTGCCAGCAGTTACTCCGTTAGCAGAGAGCAGTTCTTC. The V gene is TRBV6-5, the J gene TRBJ2-1; D not resolved. V was shortened by 0 bases and J by 10 bases, with 10 bases between the two germline ends. The V gene's germline CDR1 is MNHEY and CDR2 SVGAGI. This CDR3 has 13 residues.

The CDR3 DNA is TGTGCCTGGAATATCAATTCGGAGACCCAGTACTTC. Its translation is CAWNINSETQYF. V and J are TRBV30 and TRBJ2-5; no firm D call. V lost 4 bases and J lost 5, with 11 bases in between. The CDR3 runs to 12 residues. From germline, CDR1 is GTSNPN and CDR2 SVGIG (reference sequence).

This clone was seen more than once but under ten times. The chain joins TRBV28 to TRBJ1-5; 7 bases match TRBD1. The CDR3 runs 16 residues. From germline, CDR1 is MDHEN and CDR2 SYDVKM. Trimming removed 5 bases from V and 0 bases from J; junction bases left unmatched: 7. Written as DNA, the CDR3 is TGTGCCAGCAGTCAGGGGGGAAGAGATAGCAATCAGCCCCAGCATTTT. Encoded protein: CASSQGGRDSNQPQHF.

This clone was counted a single time. The chain combines TRBV2 with TRBJ2-1; 10 bases fit TRBD1. This CDR3 spans 17 amino acids. J gave up 4 bases and V 4 bases, and 10 bases lay outside the gene matches. Germline V lookup: CDR1 SNHLY, CDR2 FYNNEI. CDR3 residues: CASSAATGGIDYNEQFF. CDR3 nucleotides: TGTGCCAGCAGTGCCGCGACAGGGGGCATAGATTACAATGAGCAGTTCTTC.

The chain recombines TRBV12-3 or TRBV12-4 with TRBJ2-5; 8 nucleotides align to TRBD1. Trimming cost V 8 bases and J 7 bases; bases outside gene matches: 6. There are 12 residues in the CDR3. This CDR3 is CASGGQVRTQYF. For the CDR3, the DNA is TGTGCCAGCGGGGGACAGGTGAGGACCCAGTACTTC.

For the CDR3, the DNA is TGTGCCAGCAGCTTAGCTCCTTCTAGCAATCAGCCCCAGCATTTT. Protein product: CASSLAPSSNQPQHF. The chain joins TRBV7-2 to TRBJ1-5; unclear D gene. This CDR3 comprises 15 residues. Per the germline V gene, CDR1 is SGHTA and CDR2 is FQGNSA. Trimming took 0 bases from V and 0 from J, leaving 6 bases between them.